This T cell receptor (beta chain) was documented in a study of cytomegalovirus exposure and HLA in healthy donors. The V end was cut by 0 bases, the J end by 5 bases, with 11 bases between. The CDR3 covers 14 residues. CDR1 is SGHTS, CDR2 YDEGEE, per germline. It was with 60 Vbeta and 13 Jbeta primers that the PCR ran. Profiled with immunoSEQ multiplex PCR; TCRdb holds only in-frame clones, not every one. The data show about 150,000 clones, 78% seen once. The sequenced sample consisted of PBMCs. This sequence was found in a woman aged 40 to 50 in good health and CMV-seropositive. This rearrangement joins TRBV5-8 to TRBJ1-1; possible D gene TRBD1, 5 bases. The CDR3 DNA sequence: TGTGCCAGCAGCTTGGTGGTCGGGGGGACTGAAGCTTTCTTT. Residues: CASSLVVGGTEAFF.